What follows is one T cell receptor beta chain and its context. What it binds is not known. They ran version v3.0 of the immunoSEQ assay at survey level. Assay used: immunoSEQ multiplex PCR; TCRdb lists only in-frame clones, some missing. The repertoire holds around 35,000 clones, about 95% seen once, with 2% to 3% in the top ten. The record originates from a study of long-term antiretroviral therapy in people with HIV. Notes on the study in general: Documentation of ART adherence, viral resistance or therapy changes was absent.

Sequencing used unsorted PBMCs, obtained around 6.6 years after starting antiretroviral therapy. The TCR comes from a man aged 25 to 40 with HIV.

CDR3 nucleotides: TGTGCCAGCAGGGAACTAGCGGGAGTGAAAGATACGCAGTATTTT. It encodes CASRELAGVKDTQYF. V and J are TRBV6-6 and TRBJ2-3; 11 positions agree with TRBD2. Germline CDR1 is MNHNY and CDR2 is SVGAGI (reference sequence). The V and J ends lost 6 bases and 5 bases, in that order; junction bases with no gene match: 7. CDR3 length: 15 residues.